The sequence of this T cell receptor (beta chain) was determined in a study of shared clonotypes between healthy human individuals. CD45RO-negative cells were positively selected for CCR7, leaving out terminally differentiated effector memory CD45RA+ cells. The germline V gene has CDR1 MGHRA and CDR2 YSYEKL. The CDR3 sequence is 17 residues long. The V and J ends lost 1 base and 6 bases respectively, with 22 bases between them. The authors loaded 200 ng DNA, 25,000 to 30,000 T cell genomes, into sorted-subset replicate PCRs. The data were produced by immunoSEQ multiplex PCR, yet TCRdb's version contains in-frame clones alone and is incomplete. Counted here are approximately 600,000 clones, approximately 96% occurring once; the ten biggest clones make up about 0.11%. Regarding the study as a whole: Estimated clonotype richness was generally higher in naive than memory subsets. Four donors held about 5% of naive CD4 clonotypes in common.

A note on this clone: Its cognate antigen is unknown.

The sample taken for sequencing was naive CD8+ T cells sorted from blood. The source is a woman in her 30s in good health. The chain uses TRBV4-1 and TRBJ2-7, with D unresolved. This chain's CDR3 is CASSQVLPYTSAIEQYF. CDR3 nucleotide sequence: TGCGCCAGCAGCCAAGTCCTGCCTTATACGTCGGCGATCGAGCAGTACTTC.